Presented here are 3 T cell receptor beta chains from one specimen sequenced in a study of cytomegalovirus exposure and HLA in healthy donors (dated by TCRdb to about 2017). The receptor library was made with the immunoSEQ multiplex PCR assay. A mixture of 60 forward primers for TCR Vbeta segments and 13 reverse primers for TCR Jbeta segments was used in the multiplex PCR. The immuneACCESS repertoire file appears here via TCRdb, limited to in-frame rearrangements. These files lack a portion of the clones; in checked studies, under half of the deficit traces to unresolved V genes, and the cause of the others is not known. This sample's table contains about 120,000 clones. Around 3.6% of the sample is in the top ten clones. The sequenced material came from PBMCs. Receptors were obtained from a man aged 18 to 35 in good health and CMV-seronegative.

CDR3: CSATGTVEAFF. The CDR3 bases are TGCAGTGCGACAGGGACAGTTGAAGCTTTCTTT. V gene TRBV20-1 combines with J gene TRBJ1-1; 7 nucleotides line up with TRBD1. Unmatched junction bases numbered 5, after V lost 6 bases and J lost 7 bases. The CDR3 covers 11 residues. From germline, CDR1 is DFQATT and CDR2 SNEGSKA (reference sequence).

V gene TRBV14 combines with J gene TRBJ2-2; 9 bases are a match to TRBD2. Unmatched junction bases numbered 12, after V lost 3 bases and J lost 10 bases. Germline loops: CDR1 SGHDN, CDR2 FVKESK. The CDR3 covers 16 residues. CDR3 DNA sequence: TGTGCCAGCAGCCACCGTAGCGGGAGAGCCAACGCGGAGCTGTTTTTT. Protein: CASSHRSGRANAELFF.

V gene TRBV10-1 combines with J gene TRBJ1-1, with a tentative D call TRBD1 (5 bases). Germline CDR1 reads WNHNN; CDR2 reads SYGVQD (reference sequence). The CDR3 is 13 residues long. V was shortened by 4 bases and J by 4 bases, with 10 bases between the two germline ends. The CDR3 DNA reads TGCGCCAGCAGTGGACGCGGGGGCACTGAAGCTTTCTTT. It yields the protein CASSGRGGTEAFF.